The present T cell receptor (beta chain) was sequenced within a study of shared clonotypes between healthy human individuals. Sequencing used immunoSEQ multiplex PCR; TCRdb keeps in-frame clones, though not all of them. The profile covers 550,000 to 600,000 clones, with around 80% appearing a single time and 12% taken by the ten largest. This CDR3 is built from 15 residues. Germline V gene sequence: CDR1 SEHNR, CDR2 FQNEAQ (reference sequence). Trimming took off 5 bases at V and 2 bases at J, with 13 bases between the two ends. This TCR came from a woman aged 40 to 49 in good health. Some clones in this sample may be carry-over from other donors' samples. Material: PBMCs. The rearrangement links TRBV7-9 to TRBJ1-3; possible D gene TRBD1, 6 bases. The CDR3 DNA reads TGTGCCAGCAGCCCCACCGGGACAACTGGAAACACCATATATTTT. Amino acid sequence: CASSPTGTTGNTIYF.